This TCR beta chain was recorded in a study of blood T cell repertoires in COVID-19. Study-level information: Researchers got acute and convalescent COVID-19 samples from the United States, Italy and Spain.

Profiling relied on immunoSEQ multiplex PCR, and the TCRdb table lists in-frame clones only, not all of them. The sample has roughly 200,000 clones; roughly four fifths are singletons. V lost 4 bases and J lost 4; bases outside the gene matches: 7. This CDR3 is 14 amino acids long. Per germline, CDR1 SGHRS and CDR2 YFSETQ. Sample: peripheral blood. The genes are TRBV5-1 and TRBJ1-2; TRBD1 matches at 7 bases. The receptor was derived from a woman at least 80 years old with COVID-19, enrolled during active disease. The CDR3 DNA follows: TGCGCCAGCAGCAGAACGACAGGGAGCTATGGCTACACCTTC. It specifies CASSRTTGSYGYTF.